One and the same sample provided the 30 T cell receptor beta chains below, sequenced in a study of radiation and T cells in renal cell carcinoma. The time point is: blood 2 weeks post-SBRT. Treatment reported: 15 Gy SBRT to primary tumor, nephrectomy 4 weeks later. The protocol was immunoSEQ multiplex PCR, while the TCRdb copy is restricted to in-frame clones and leaves out a portion. The profile shows 150,000 to 180,000 clones, about 91% of them singletons. The starting material was blood, obtained from a patient whose treatment included radiotherapy and nephrectomy. The receptors come from a woman aged 45-65 years with renal cell carcinoma.

This clone came up once. In nucleotides, the CDR3 is TGCGCCAGCAGCTTGGCGGTAGGGCGGACGAGCGGGCAGTACTTC. This gives the protein CASSLAVGRTSGQYF. This chain connects TRBV5-1 to TRBJ2-7; possibly TRBD2 for D (5 bases). Germline CDR1 SGHRS, CDR2 YFSETQ. This CDR3 comprises 15 residues. V was cut by 0 bases and J by 9 bases, with 19 bases left in between.

This chain connects TRBV18 to TRBJ2-1; TRBD2 matches 8 bases. The CDR3 has 16 residues. Germline trimming cut 2 bases from V and 2 bases from J; bases unmatched to any gene: 5. CDR1 KGHSH and CDR2 LQKENI come from the germline V gene. The CDR3, as DNA: TGTGCCAGCTCACCATTAAGCGGGGGCCCCTACAATGAGCAGTTCTTC. Residues: CASSPLSGGPYNEQFF.

This rearrangement joins TRBV5-1 to TRBJ2-1; 9 positions agree with TRBD2. Trimming cost V 4 bases and J 10 bases; bases outside gene matches: 12. The CDR3 loop spans 15 amino acids. The germline gives CDR1 SGHRS, CDR2 YFSETQ. The CDR3 DNA follows: TGCGCCAGCAGCCCCTCAGTGACTAGCGGAGACGAGCAGTTCTTC. Translation: CASSPSVTSGDEQFF. Full variable domain (rest looked up from reference TRBV5-1 and TRBJ2-1): KAGVTQTPRYLIKTRGQQVTLSCSPISGHRSVSWYQQTPGQGLQFLFEYFSETQRNKGNFPGRFSGRQFSNSRSEMNVSTLELGDSALYLCASSPSVTSGDEQFFGPGTRLTVL.

The chain recombines TRBV5-5 with TRBJ2-7; D may correspond to TRBD1 or TRBD2 (5 bases each). Deletions cut 4 bases from V and 2 bases from J, with 13 bases between. The CDR3 length is 14 residues. Germline CDR1 SGHKS, CDR2 YYEKEE (reference sequence). CDR3 protein: CASSLGQGAYEQYF. The CDR3 DNA reads as TGTGCCAGCAGCCTAGGCCAGGGAGCCTACGAGCAGTACTTC.

This chain connects TRBV7-9 to TRBJ2-3; TRBD2 agrees at 12 bases. The CDR3 sequence is 16 residues long. V trimming: 5 bases; J trimming: 0 bases; junction bases outside the gene matches: 3. CDR1 and CDR2 (germline): SEHNR, FQNEAQ (reference sequence). The CDR3 reads CASSEGLAGSTDTQYF. The DNA for the CDR3 is TGTGCCAGCAGCGAAGGACTAGCGGGGAGCACAGATACGCAGTATTTT.

This chain links TRBV19 with TRBJ2-6; D not resolved. CDR1 and CDR2 (germline): LNHDA, SQIVND (reference sequence). V lost 3 bases and J lost 1, with 22 bases in between. The CDR3 sequence is 20 residues long. The CDR3: CASSMGRRVAESSGANVLTF. CDR3 sequence (DNA): TGTGCCAGTAGTATGGGAAGAAGGGTGGCAGAGTCTTCTGGGGCCAACGTCCTGACTTTC. The full variable domain, its missing parts supplied by reference TRBV19 and TRBJ2-6, is DGGITQSPKYLFRKEGQNVTLSCEQNLNHDAMYWYRQDPGQGLRLIYYSQIVNDFQKGDIAEGYSVSREKKESFPLTVTSAQKNPTAFYLCASSMGRRVAESSGANVLTFGAGSRLTVL.

The chain couples TRBV27 to TRBJ2-7; D is perhaps TRBD1 (6 bases). The V end was cut by 0 bases, the J end by 5 bases, with 14 bases between. This CDR3 spans 15 amino acids. Germline assignment: CDR1 MNHEY and CDR2 SMNVEV (reference sequence). The CDR3 is CASSLSKQGTDEQYF. CDR3 coding DNA: TGTGCCAGCAGTTTATCGAAACAGGGTACGGACGAGCAGTACTTC.

The chain has TRBV10-2 and TRBJ2-7; 8 bases fit TRBD2. CDR3 length: 13 residues. V trimming: 7 bases; J trimming: 1 base; junction bases outside the gene matches: 3. Germline CDR1 and CDR2: WSHSY and SAAADI. The CDR3 DNA reads TGCGCCAGCAAAGCGGGGGTATCCTACGAGCAGTACTTC. Translating it yields CASKAGVSYEQYF.

The chain is built from TRBV6-1 and TRBJ2-3; possibly TRBD2 for D (6 bases). Germline V CDR1 and CDR2: MNHNS, SASEGT. This CDR3 has 16 amino acids. V gave up 4 bases and J gave up 4 bases, with 18 bases separating them. CDR3 coding DNA: TGTGCCAGCAGTGGAAGTTCGCGGGGCCTATCAGATACGCAGTATTTT. Its protein is CASSGSSRGLSDTQYF.

The chain combines TRBV18 with TRBJ1-6; unclear D gene. Trimming stripped 1 base from V and 7 bases from J, with 8 bases between. Germline values: CDR1 KGHSH, CDR2 LQKENI. CDR3 length: 14 residues. The CDR3 DNA sequence: TGTGCCAGCTCACCACAAGGGAACAATTCACCCCTCCACTTT. Its translation: CASSPQGNNSPLHF.

The chain couples TRBV6-5 to TRBJ2-2; the D gene is possibly TRBD1 (5 bases). The CDR3 extends over 16 amino acids. Per germline, CDR1 MNHEY and CDR2 SVGAGI. V gave up 4 bases and J gave up 4 bases, with 16 bases separating them. The CDR3 reads CASSFLGRVGTGELFF. The CDR3 nucleotides are TGTGCCAGCAGTTTCCTCGGCAGGGTGGGCACCGGGGAGCTGTTTTTT.

The chain carries TRBV2 and TRBJ2-7; D is possibly TRBD1 (5 bases). Germline V lookup: CDR1 SNHLY, CDR2 FYNNEI. The CDR3 extends over 14 amino acids. V dropped 6 bases and J dropped 6 bases, with 18 bases sitting between them. The CDR3 protein is CASSGAKGPAEQYF. As DNA, the CDR3 is TGTGCCAGCAGCGGTGCAAAGGGGCCAGCCGAGCAGTACTTC.

This clone came up a few times. The chain recombines TRBV5-8 with TRBJ2-1, with D perhaps being TRBD1 or TRBD2 (5 bases each). Germline CDR1 reads SGHTS; CDR2 reads YDEGEE. V was trimmed by 9 bases and J by 7 bases, leaving 11 bases between them. This CDR3 has 11 amino acids. The CDR3 region is CATAWGNEQFF. The DNA of the CDR3 is TGTGCCACCGCCTGGGGGAATGAGCAGTTCTTC.

V is TRBV5-1 and J is TRBJ1-4; no reliable D call. This CDR3 has 15 amino acids. Trimming shortened V by 3 bases and J by 8 bases, and 17 bases separated the two germline ends. CDR1 and CDR2 from the germline V gene are SGHRS and YFSETQ. As DNA, the CDR3 is TGCGCCAGCAGCTCTAACGGTCCTATGGGAGAAAAACTGTTTTTT. Translating it yields CASSSNGPMGEKLFF.

This clone was counted between two and nine times. The chain joins TRBV7-6 to TRBJ2-2; 8 bases are shared with TRBD2. CDR3 size: 15 residues. The trim removed 5 bases at V and 6 bases at J, leaving 8 bases unmatched. Per germline, CDR1 SGHVS and CDR2 FNYEAQ. In DNA form, the CDR3 reads TGTGCCAGCAGCCCGGGACTAGTTCCTGCCGGGGAGCTGTTTTTT. This codes for CASSPGLVPAGELFF.

This rearrangement joins TRBV2 to TRBJ1-5; TRBD1 agrees at 9 bases. Germline V gene lookup returns CDR1 SNHLY and CDR2 FYNNEI. The CDR3 runs to 15 residues. V lost 4 bases and J lost 6; bases outside the gene matches: 7. The DNA of the CDR3 is TGTGCCAGCAGTGCGGGACAGGGTGGAGGTCAGCCCCAGCATTTT. Translation gives CASSAGQGGGQPQHF.

V gene TRBV7-6 combines with J gene TRBJ1-6, with a possible D match to TRBD1 (5 bases). V lost 4 bases and J 7 bases, leaving 17 bases between the germline ends. The CDR3 has 16 amino acids. Germline CDR1 is SGHVS and CDR2 is FNYEAQ. CDR3 protein: CASSSQPLGQNSPLHF. CDR3 nucleotide sequence: TGTGCCAGCAGCTCCCAGCCGCTGGGGCAGAATTCACCCCTCCACTTT. The entire variable domain, with the rest obtained from reference TRBV7-6 and TRBJ1-6, is as follows: GAGVSQSPRYKVTKRGQDVALRCDPISGHVSLYWYRQALGQGPEFLTYFNYEAQQDKSGLPNDRFSAERPEGSISTLTIQRTEQRDSAMYRCASSSQPLGQNSPLHFGNGTRLTVT.

V and J are TRBV5-1 and TRBJ2-1; 16 positions match TRBD2. Germline trimming cut 6 bases from V and 5 bases from J; bases unmatched to any gene: 5. The CDR3 runs 16 residues. Germline CDR1 SGHRS, CDR2 YFSETQ. The CDR3 DNA follows: TGCGCCAGCACGGGACTAGCGGGGGGGCCTAACAATGAGCAGTTCTTC. Protein sequence: CASTGLAGGPNNEQFF.

A word on this clone: Other DNA sequences of this sample code for an identical CDR3. The rearrangement links TRBV9 to TRBJ2-2; D gene unclear. Germline CDR1 and CDR2: SGDLS and YYNGEE. The CDR3 loop spans 13 amino acids. The V gene lost 0 bases and the J gene lost 5 bases, with 5 bases spanning the gap. Here the CDR3 DNA reads TGTGCCAGCAGCGTAGTCGTTACCGGGGAGCTGTTTTTT. Protein: CASSVVVTGELFF.

The chain recombines TRBV7-9 with TRBJ1-2; no firm D call. There are 12 residues in the CDR3. V gave up 5 bases and J gave up 6 bases, with 10 bases separating them. Germline V gives CDR1 SEHNR, CDR2 FQNEAQ (reference sequence). The CDR3: CASSPRLDGYTF. In DNA form, the CDR3 reads TGTGCCAGCAGCCCCCGTTTGGATGGCTACACCTTC.

The chain is built from TRBV9 and TRBJ1-2, with 8 bases lining up with TRBD1. V was clipped by 3 bases and J by 4 bases; unmatched bases: 8. The V gene's germline CDR1 is SGDLS and CDR2 YYNGEE. The CDR3 consists of 15 residues. CDR3 sequence (DNA): TGTGCCAGCAGCGCCCAGACAGGGGCCATCTATGGCTACACCTTC. Residues: CASSAQTGAIYGYTF.

The chain employs TRBV5-8 and TRBJ1-6, with 8 bases lining up with TRBD1. The trim removed 4 bases at V and 6 bases at J, leaving 6 bases unmatched. The CDR3 has 15 residues. Germline loops: CDR1 SGHTS, CDR2 YDEGEE. The CDR3 DNA is TGTGCCAGCAGCCACGGACAGGGTGGTAATTCACCCCTCCACTTT. Translating gives CASSHGQGGNSPLHF.

The chain is built from TRBV2 and TRBJ2-7; TRBD2 is a possible D gene (5 bases). CDR1 is SNHLY, CDR2 FYNNEI, per germline. CDR3 length: 15 amino acids. The V end lost 4 bases, the J end lost 6 bases, and 19 bases lay between the germline ends. CDR3 amino acids: CASSGPTERGSEQYF. In DNA, the CDR3 is TGTGCCAGCAGTGGCCCGACTGAGCGAGGGTCCGAGCAGTACTTC.

In the case of this clone: Given a much more abundant clone one base away, this may be a read error. The chain employs TRBV11-2 and TRBJ2-3; no clear D gene. Trimming pared 3 bases from V and 0 bases from J, leaving 1 base between. Germline V CDR1 and CDR2: SGHAT, FQNNGV. This CDR3 is built from 12 residues. CDR3 sequence (DNA): TGTGCCAGCAGCTTTAGCACAGATACGCAGTATTTT. Protein sequence: CASSFSTDTQYF. Complete variable domain (other parts from reference TRBV11-2 and TRBJ2-3): EAGVAQSPRYKIIEKRQSVAFWCNPISGHATLYWYQQILGQGPKLLIQFQNNGVVDDSQLPKDRFSAERLKGVDSTLKIQPAKLEDSAVYLCASSFSTDTQYFGPGTRLTVL.

The chain carries TRBV9 and TRBJ1-6; TRBD1 is a possible D gene (6 bases). Trimming removed 0 bases from V and 6 bases from J, with 10 bases in between. CDR3 size: 15 residues. Germline CDR1 reads SGDLS; CDR2 reads YYNGEE. The CDR3 sequence is CASSVDQGFNSPLHF. As DNA, the CDR3 is TGTGCCAGCAGCGTAGATCAGGGGTTTAATTCACCCCTCCACTTT.

This clone came up once. The chain recombines TRBV19 with TRBJ2-7; D tentatively fits TRBD1 or TRBD2 (5 bases each). The V gene lost 11 bases and the J gene lost 2 bases, with 19 bases spanning the gap. Germline V gene lookup returns CDR1 LNHDA and CDR2 SQIVND (reference sequence). This CDR3 is built from 14 residues. As DNA, the CDR3 is TGTGCCCCCCACCAGGCTAGAGGGGCCTACGAGCAGTACTTC. Protein sequence: CAPHQARGAYEQYF. The whole variable domain, filled in from reference TRBV19 and TRBJ2-7, reads DGGITQSPKYLFRKEGQNVTLSCEQNLNHDAMYWYRQDPGQGLRLIYYSQIVNDFQKGDIAEGYSVSREKKESFPLTVTSAQKNPTAFYLCAPHQARGAYEQYFGPGTRLTVT.

V and J are TRBV4-1 and TRBJ2-7; D is ambiguous. The V end was cut by 1 base, the J end by 3 bases, with 13 bases between. The CDR3 consists of 15 residues. Germline V gene data show CDR1 as MGHRA and CDR2 as YSYEKL. The CDR3 loop is CASSQVSSGDYEQYF. The CDR3, as DNA: TGCGCCAGCAGCCAAGTCTCGAGTGGGGACTACGAGCAGTACTTC.

The chain recombines TRBV6-4 with TRBJ1-1; D unclear. The germline CDR1 and CDR2 sequences are MRHNA and SNTAGT. V was clipped by 6 bases and J by 0 bases, with 8 bases between them. This CDR3 region has 13 residues. The CDR3 nucleotides read TGTGCCAGCAGGGCGGAGGTGAACACTGAAGCTTTCTTT. Protein product: CASRAEVNTEAFF.

V and J are TRBV10-3 and TRBJ2-7; D may be TRBD1 (5 bases). The CDR3 loop spans 12 amino acids. V lost 3 bases, J lost 3 bases, and 6 bases lay in between. Germline loops: CDR1 ENHRY, CDR2 SYGVKD. The CDR3: CAISDQGYEQYF. The DNA of the CDR3 is TGTGCCATCAGTGACCAGGGCTACGAGCAGTACTTC.

The chain is built from TRBV6-1 and TRBJ1-4; D is unresolved. Trimming took 2 bases from V and 7 from J, leaving 11 bases between them. Germline V gene lookup returns CDR1 MNHNS and CDR2 SASEGT. The CDR3 runs 14 residues. CDR3 residues: CASSERDKSEKLFF. CDR3 nucleotides: TGTGCCAGCAGTGAAAGAGACAAGAGTGAAAAACTGTTTTTT.